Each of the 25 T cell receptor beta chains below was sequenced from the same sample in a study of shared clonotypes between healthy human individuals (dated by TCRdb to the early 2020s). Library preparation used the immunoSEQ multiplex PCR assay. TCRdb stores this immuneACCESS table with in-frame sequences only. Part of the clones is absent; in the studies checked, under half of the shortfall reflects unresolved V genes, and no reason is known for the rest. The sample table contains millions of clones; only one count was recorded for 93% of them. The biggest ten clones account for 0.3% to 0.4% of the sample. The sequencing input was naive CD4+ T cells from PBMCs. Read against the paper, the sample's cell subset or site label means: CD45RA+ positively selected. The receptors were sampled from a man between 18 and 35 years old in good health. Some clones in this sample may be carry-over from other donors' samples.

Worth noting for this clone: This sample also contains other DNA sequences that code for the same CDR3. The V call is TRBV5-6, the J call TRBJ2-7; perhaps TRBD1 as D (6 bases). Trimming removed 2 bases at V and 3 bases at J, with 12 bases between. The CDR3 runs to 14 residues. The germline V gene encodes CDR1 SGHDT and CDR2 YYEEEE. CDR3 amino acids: CASSFLQGGYEQYF. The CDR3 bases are TGTGCCAGCAGCTTTTTACAGGGCGGCTACGAGCAGTACTTC.

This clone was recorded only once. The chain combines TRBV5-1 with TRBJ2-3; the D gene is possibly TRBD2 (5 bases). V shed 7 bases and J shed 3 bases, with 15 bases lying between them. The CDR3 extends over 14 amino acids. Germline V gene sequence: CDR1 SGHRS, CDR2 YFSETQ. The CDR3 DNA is TGCGCCAGCCGTGGTGCTAGCCCAACAGATACGCAGTATTTT. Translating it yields CASRGASPTDTQYF. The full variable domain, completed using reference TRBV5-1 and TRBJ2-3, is KAGVTQTPRYLIKTRGQQVTLSCSPISGHRSVSWYQQTPGQGLQFLFEYFSETQRNKGNFPGRFSGRQFSNSRSEMNVSTLELGDSALYLCASRGASPTDTQYFGPGTRLTVL.

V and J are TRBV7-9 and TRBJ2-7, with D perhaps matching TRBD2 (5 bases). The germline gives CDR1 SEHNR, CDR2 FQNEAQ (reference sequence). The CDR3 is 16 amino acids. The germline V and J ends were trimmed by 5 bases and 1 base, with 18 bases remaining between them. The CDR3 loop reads CASSPRFGNGSYEQYF. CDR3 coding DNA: TGTGCCAGCAGCCCCCGATTCGGGAATGGGTCCTACGAGCAGTACTTC.

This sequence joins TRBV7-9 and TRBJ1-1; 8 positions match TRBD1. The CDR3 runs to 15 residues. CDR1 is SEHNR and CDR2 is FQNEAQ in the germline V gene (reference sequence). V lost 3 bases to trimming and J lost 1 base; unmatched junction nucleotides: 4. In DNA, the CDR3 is TGTGCCAGCAGCTTTTTGGACAGGGCGAACACTGAAGCTTTCTTT. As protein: CASSFLDRANTEAFF.

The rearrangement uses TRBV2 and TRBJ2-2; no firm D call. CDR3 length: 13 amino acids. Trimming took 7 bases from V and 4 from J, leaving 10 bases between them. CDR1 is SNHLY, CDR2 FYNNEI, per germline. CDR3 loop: CASTADATGELFF. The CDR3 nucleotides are TGTGCCAGCACGGCCGACGCCACCGGGGAGCTGTTTTTT.

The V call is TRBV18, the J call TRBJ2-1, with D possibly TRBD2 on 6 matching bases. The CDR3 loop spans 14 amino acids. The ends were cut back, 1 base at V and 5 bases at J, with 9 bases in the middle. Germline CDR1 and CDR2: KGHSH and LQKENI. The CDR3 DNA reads TGTGCCAGCTCACCACGGCGCGGGGACAATGAGCAGTTCTTC. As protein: CASSPRRGDNEQFF.

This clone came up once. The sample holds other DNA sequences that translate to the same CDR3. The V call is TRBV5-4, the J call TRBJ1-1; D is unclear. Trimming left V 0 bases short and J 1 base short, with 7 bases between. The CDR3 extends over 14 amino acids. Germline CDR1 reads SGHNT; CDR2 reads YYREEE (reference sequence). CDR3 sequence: CASSLAGGNTEAFF. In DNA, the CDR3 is TGTGCCAGCAGCTTGGCGGGAGGGAACACTGAAGCTTTCTTT. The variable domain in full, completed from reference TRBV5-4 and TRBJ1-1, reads ETGVTQSPTHLIKTRGQQVTLRCSSQSGHNTVSWYQQALGQGPQFIFQYYREEENGRGNFPPRFSGLQFPNYSSELNVNALELDDSALYLCASSLAGGNTEAFFGQGTRLTVV.

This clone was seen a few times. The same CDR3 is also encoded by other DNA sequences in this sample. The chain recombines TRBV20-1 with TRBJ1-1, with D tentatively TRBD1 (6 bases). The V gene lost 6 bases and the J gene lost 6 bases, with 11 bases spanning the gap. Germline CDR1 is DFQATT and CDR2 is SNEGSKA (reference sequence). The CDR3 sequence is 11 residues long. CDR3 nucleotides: TGCAGTGCCCCCAGGGGTCCTGAAGCTTTCTTT. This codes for CSAPRGPEAFF.

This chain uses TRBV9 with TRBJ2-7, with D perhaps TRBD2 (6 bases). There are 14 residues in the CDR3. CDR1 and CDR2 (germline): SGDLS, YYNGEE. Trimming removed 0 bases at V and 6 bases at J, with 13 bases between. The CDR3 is CASSVDYGGLEQYF. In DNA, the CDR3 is TGTGCCAGCAGCGTAGACTATGGAGGGCTCGAGCAGTACTTC.

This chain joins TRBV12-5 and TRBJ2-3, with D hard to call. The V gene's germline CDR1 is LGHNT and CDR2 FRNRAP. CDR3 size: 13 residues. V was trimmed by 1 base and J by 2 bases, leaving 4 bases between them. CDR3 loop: CASGLGPTDTQYF. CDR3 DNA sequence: TGTGCTAGTGGTTTGGGGCCCACAGATACGCAGTATTTT.

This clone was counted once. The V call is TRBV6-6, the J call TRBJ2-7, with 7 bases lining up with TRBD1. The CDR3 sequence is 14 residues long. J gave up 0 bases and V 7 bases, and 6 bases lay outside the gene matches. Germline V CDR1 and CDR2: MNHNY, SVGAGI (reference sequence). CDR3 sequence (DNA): TGTGCCAGCATGAAGGGGGCTGCCTCCTACGAGCAGTACTTC. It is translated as CASMKGAASYEQYF.

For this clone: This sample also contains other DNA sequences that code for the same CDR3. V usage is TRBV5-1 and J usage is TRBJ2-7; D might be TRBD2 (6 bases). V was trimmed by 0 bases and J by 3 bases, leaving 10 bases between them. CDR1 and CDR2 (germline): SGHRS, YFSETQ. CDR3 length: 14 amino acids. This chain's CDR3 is CASSLVGSGYEQYF. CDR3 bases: TGCGCCAGCAGCTTGGTTGGTAGCGGCTACGAGCAGTACTTC.

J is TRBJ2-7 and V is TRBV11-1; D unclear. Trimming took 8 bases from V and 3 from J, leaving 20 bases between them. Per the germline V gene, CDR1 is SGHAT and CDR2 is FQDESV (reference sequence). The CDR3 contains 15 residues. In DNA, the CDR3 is TGTGCCAGCCAAGGCCTGAGAAGCGCGGTCTACGAGCAGTACTTC. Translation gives CASQGLRSAVYEQYF.

Here the CDR3 reads CASSLIRGVETGELFF. The CDR3 nucleotides read TGTGCCAGCAGCTTAATCAGAGGGGTGGAAACCGGGGAGCTGTTTTTT. This chain connects TRBV7-2 to TRBJ2-2; the D gene could be TRBD1 or TRBD2 (5 bases each). CDR3 length: 16 residues. Trimming took off 2 bases at V and 5 bases at J, with 15 bases between the two ends. The germline V gene has CDR1 SGHTA and CDR2 FQGNSA.

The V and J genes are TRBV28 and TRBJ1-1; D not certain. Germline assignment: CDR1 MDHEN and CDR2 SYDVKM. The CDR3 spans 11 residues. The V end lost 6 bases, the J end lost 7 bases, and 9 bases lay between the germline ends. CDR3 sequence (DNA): TGTGCCAGCAGGTACAGTAGTGAAGCTTTCTTT. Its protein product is CASRYSSEAFF. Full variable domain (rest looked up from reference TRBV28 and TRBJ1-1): DVKVTQSSRYLVKRTGEKVFLECVQDMDHENMFWYRQDPGLGLRLIYFSYDVKMKEKGDIPEGYSVSREKKERFSLILESASTNQTSMYLCASRYSSEAFFGQGTRLTVV.

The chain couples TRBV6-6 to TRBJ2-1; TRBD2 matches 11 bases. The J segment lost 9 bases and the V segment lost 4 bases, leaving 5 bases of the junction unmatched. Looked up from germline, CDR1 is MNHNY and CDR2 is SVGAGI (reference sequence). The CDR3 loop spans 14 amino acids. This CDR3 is CASSLLAGETEQFF. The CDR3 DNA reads TGTGCCAGCAGTTTACTAGCGGGAGAGACTGAGCAGTTCTTC.

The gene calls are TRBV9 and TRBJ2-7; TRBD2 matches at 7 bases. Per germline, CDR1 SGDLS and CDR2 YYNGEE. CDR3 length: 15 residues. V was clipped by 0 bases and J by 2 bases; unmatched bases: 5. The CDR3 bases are TGTGCCAGCAGCGTAGAGCCAGCGGGAACCTACGAGCAGTACTTC. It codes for CASSVEPAGTYEQYF.

The CDR3 is CASSVGLAGGYYEQYF. CDR3 DNA sequence: TGTGCCAGCAGCGTTGGACTAGCGGGAGGGTATTACGAGCAGTACTTC. The V and J genes are TRBV9 and TRBJ2-7; 15 positions match TRBD2. CDR3 length equals 16 residues. Per the germline V gene, CDR1 is SGDLS and CDR2 is YYNGEE. V lost 2 bases and J lost 4; bases outside the gene matches: 4.

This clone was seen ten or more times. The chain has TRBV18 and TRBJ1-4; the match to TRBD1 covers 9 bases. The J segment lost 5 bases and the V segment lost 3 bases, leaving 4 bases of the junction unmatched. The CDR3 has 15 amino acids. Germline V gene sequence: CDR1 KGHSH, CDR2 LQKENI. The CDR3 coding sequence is TGTGCCAGCTCACCGCGGACAGGGGAAAATGAAAAACTGTTTTTT. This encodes CASSPRTGENEKLFF.

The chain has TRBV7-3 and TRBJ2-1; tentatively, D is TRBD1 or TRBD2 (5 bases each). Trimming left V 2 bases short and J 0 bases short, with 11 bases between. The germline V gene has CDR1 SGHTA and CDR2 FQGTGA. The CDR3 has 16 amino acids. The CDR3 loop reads CASSLSGTSSYNEQFF. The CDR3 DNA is TGTGCCAGCAGCTTATCGGGGACCTCCTCCTACAATGAGCAGTTCTTC.

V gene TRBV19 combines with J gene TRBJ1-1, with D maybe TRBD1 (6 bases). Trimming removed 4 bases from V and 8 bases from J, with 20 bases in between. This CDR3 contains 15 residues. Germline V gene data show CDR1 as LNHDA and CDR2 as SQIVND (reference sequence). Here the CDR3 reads CASSKTEVGGLEAFF. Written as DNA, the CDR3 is TGTGCCAGTAGTAAAACTGAGGTGGGGGGCCTCGAAGCTTTCTTT.

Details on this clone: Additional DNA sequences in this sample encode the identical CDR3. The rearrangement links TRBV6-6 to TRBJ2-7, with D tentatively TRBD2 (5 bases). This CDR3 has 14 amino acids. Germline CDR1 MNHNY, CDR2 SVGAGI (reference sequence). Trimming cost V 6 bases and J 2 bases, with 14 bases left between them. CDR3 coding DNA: TGTGCCAGCAGGTCCCGTACGGGGACCTACGAGCAGTACTTC. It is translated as CASRSRTGTYEQYF.

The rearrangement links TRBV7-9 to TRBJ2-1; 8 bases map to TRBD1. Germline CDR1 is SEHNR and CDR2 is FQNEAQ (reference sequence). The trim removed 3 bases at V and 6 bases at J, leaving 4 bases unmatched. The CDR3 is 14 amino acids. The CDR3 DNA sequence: TGTGCCAGCAGCTTTAATGGACAGGGCAATGAGCAGTTCTTC. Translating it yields CASSFNGQGNEQFF. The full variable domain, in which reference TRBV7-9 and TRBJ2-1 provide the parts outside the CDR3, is DTGVSQNPRHKITKRGQNVTFRCDPISEHNRLYWYRQTLGQGPEFLTYFQNEAQLEKSRLLSDRFSAERPKGSFSTLEIQRTEQGDSAMYLCASSFNGQGNEQFFGPGTRLTVL.

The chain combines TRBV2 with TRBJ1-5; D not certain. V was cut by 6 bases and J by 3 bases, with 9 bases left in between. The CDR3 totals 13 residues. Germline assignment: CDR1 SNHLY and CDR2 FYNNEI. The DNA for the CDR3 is TGTGCCAGCAGATCACAGAACAATCAGCCCCAGCATTTT. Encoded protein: CASRSQNNQPQHF.

The CDR3 DNA sequence: TGTGCCAGCCGACAGGGGTTATATGACGGTGAGCAGTTCTTC. Translated, it gives CASRQGLYDGEQFF. The chain links TRBV27 to TRBJ2-1; TRBD1 matches 8 bases. The CDR3 is 14 amino acids. With V trimmed by 8 bases and J by 9 bases, 12 bases remained unmatched. CDR1 is MNHEY and CDR2 is SMNVEV in the germline V gene (reference sequence).